This T cell receptor (beta chain) was retrieved from a study of T-cell memory formation after mild COVID-19 (dated by TCRdb to 2020 to 2023). As for the study more broadly: Most TCR sequence clusters were specific to one of the two donors. In two donors, T-cell clones that expanded and contracted after mild COVID-19 were followed by sequencing TCRalpha and TCRbeta repertoires longitudinally. The cohort was made up of two young adult volunteers, one female and one male, who were previously healthy. On the study overall, not on this receptor specifically: Some responding clones were found in pre-infection memory, which suggests that pre-existing cross-reactive memory T cells took part in the SARS-CoV-2 response. Whether the second-wave clones peaking on day 37 were SARS-CoV-2 specific was not confirmed. Clones that contracted from day 15 to 85 showed balanced CD4/CD8 phenotypes, whereas a second wave of clones that expanded from day 15 to 37 leaned towards CD4+. Contracting CD4+ clones turned up mainly in the CM and EM memory subsets, whereas EMRA was where CD8+ clones were enriched. Only a couple of mild cases were covered by the study, and larger cohorts that include severe cases with pre-infection samples were considered necessary.

The CDR3 runs 16 residues from the cysteine to the phenylalanine. Only the CDR3 DNA is retained, 48 bases long and in frame from the first base. CDR1 LGHNA and CDR2 YSLEER are derived from the germline V gene. V was cut back by 0 bases and J by 5 bases, leaving a gap of 15 bases between them. These reads were obtained on an Illumina NovaSeq 6000. TCRalpha and TCRbeta cDNA libraries were built by 5'RACE with constant-segment primers, adding sample barcodes and unique molecular identifiers. RNA was extracted from every sample with Trizol reagent. The libraries were amplified in two PCR steps, and the second step added a second sample barcode and Illumina TruSeq adapters. Sequencing of the libraries was done on an Illumina NovaSeq, producing 2 x 150 bp paired-end reads. The authors processed their data as follows. The reads were demultiplexed and collapsed into UMI-guided consensus sequences using migec v1.2.7. Using mixcr v2.1.11, the UMI consensuses were aligned to TRA and TRB V and J templates and assembled into clonotypes. Expanded or contracted clonotypes were those called significant by both edgeR and NoisET, with noise models trained on biological replicates. For edgeR calls, the thresholds were a false discovery rate-adjusted p below 0.01 and a log2 fold-change of 1. PCA with hierarchical clustering of max-normalized trajectories of the 1000 most abundant clonotypes was used as exploratory dynamics analysis. Separately sequenced CD4+ and CD8+ repertoires were used to assign a CD4 or CD8 phenotype to each responding clone. The public reads were quality trimmed at Q25 with fastp and then assembled into clones with MiXCR by TCRdb, keeping productive beta chains. When rows share a CDR3 protein, they turn into one entry using the most common DNA and genes. The V and J calls and clone size are TCRdb's, not the authors'. The sample table lists roughly 89,000 distinct CDR3 sequences, about 13% of them with a count of one. In total, the top ten clones hold roughly a quarter of the sample.

With respect to this clonotype: Its antigen is still unknown. Per-base qualities were not stored, and no clone one base away is much larger.

PBMCs were isolated by Ficoll-Paque density gradient centrifugation. The receptor chain draws on TRBV4-3 and TRBJ2-3, with TRBD2 as a weak D call on 6 bases. Material for sequencing was PBMCs or a T cell subset sorted from them (not recorded which). This clonotype was sampled from an adult woman who had mild COVID-19 (a few samples of this study predate the infection). The sample titles of this study are shuffled in the database, so cell type and time point are left out; the donor was told from shared clones. The encoded CDR3 is CASSQDFGRAGDTQYF. The nucleotide sequence reads as follows: TGCGCCAGCAGCCAAGATTTCGGGAGAGCGGGAGATACGCAGTATTTT.